This T cell receptor beta chain originates from a study of cytomegalovirus exposure and HLA in healthy donors. The CDR3 totals 14 residues. V was pared by 0 bases and J by 7 bases, with 7 bases between. CDR1 and CDR2 (germline): LGHNA, YNFKEQ. The PCR ran on 60 Vbeta and 13 Jbeta primers. The table came from immunoSEQ multiplex PCR; TCRdb's copy has only in-frame clones and leaves some out. Of some 220,000 clones listed, roughly 91% are singletons. This chain uses TRBV4-2 with TRBJ1-6; D is undetermined. The sequencing input was PBMCs. The clonotype comes from a young woman in good health and CMV-seronegative. CDR3 region: CASSQDTGNSPLHF. The CDR3 region has the DNA TGTGCCAGCAGCCAAGATACGGGGAATTCACCCCTCCACTTT.